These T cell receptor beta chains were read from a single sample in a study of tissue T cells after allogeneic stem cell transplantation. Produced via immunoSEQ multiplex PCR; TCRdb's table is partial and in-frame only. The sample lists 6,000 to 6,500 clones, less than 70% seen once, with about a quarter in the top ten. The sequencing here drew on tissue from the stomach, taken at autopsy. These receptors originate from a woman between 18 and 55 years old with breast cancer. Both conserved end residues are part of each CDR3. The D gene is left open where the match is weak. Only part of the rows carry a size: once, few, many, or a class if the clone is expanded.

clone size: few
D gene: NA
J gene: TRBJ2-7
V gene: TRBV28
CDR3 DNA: TGTGCCAGCAGACCCTATCTATATACTGCCGGGACTGGACCCACCTACGAGCAGTACTTC
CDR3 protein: CASRPYLYTAGTGPTYEQYF

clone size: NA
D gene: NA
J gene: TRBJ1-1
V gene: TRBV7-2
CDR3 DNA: TGTGCCAGCTCGTGGGGGGGGACTGAAGCTTTCTTT
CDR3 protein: CASSWGGTEAFF

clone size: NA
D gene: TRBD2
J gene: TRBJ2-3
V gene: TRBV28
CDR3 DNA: TGTGCCAGCAGTTTACGTAGCGGGAGTAAGCAGTATTTT
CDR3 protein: CASSLRSGSKQYF

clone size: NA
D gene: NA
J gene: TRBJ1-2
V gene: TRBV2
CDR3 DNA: TGTGCCAGCAGGCCTGACGGGGTCCCTCATCTGACCACCTTC
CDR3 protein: CASRPDGVPHLTTF

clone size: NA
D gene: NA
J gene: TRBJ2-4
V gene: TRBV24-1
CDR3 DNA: TGTGCCACCAGTAGCCAGGGTAGAACCAAAAACATTCAGTACTTC
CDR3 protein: CATSSQGRTKNIQYF

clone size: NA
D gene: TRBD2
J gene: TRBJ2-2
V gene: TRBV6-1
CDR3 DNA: TGTGCCAGCAGTGGACTAGCCGACACCGGGGAGCTGTTTTTT
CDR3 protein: CASSGLADTGELFF

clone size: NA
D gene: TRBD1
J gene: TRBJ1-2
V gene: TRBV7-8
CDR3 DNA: TGTGCCAGCAGCCGAGCCGGGACAGCTGACCCCTATGGCTACACCTTC
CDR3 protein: CASSRAGTADPYGYTF

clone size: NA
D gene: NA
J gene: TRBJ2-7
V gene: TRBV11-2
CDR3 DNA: TGTGCCAGCAGCATCGACAGGCTCTACGAGCAGTACTTC
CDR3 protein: CASSIDRLYEQYF

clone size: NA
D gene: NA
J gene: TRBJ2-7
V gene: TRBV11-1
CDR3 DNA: TGTGCCAGCAGCCAATACAGCGCCTACGAGCAGTACTTC
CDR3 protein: CASSQYSAYEQYF

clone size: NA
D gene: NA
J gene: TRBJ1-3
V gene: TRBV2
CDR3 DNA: TGTGCCAGCAGTGAATGGATGGGGGACTCTGGAAACACCATATATTTT
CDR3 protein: CASSEWMGDSGNTIYF

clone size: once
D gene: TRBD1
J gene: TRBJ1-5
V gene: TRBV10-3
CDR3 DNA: TGTGCCATCAAGGGGACAGGGGCTCGTCAGCCCCAGCATTTT
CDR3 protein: CAIKGTGARQPQHF

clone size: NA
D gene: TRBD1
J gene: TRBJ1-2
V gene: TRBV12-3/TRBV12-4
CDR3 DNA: TGTGCCAGCAGTTTCACCCGGGACAGTGGCTACACCTTC
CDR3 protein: CASSFTRDSGYTF

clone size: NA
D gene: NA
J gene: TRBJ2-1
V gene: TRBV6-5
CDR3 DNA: TGTGCCAGTGCCCAGCTGGGCGGGAATGAGCAGTTCTTC
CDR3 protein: CASAQLGGNEQFF

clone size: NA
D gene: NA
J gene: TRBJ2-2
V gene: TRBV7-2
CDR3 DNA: TGTGCCGCGGACCGTACGGGCAACACCGGGGAGCTGTTTTTT
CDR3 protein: CAADRTGNTGELFF

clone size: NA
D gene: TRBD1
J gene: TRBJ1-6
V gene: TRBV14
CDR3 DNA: TGTGCCAGCAGCCAAGTAGTAATCGGGACAGGGTGGAATTCACCCCTCCACTTT
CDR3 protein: CASSQVVIGTGWNSPLHF

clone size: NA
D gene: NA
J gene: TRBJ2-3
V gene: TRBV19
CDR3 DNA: TGTGCCAGTGGGCGACGTGATACGCAGTATTTT
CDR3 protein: CASGRRDTQYF

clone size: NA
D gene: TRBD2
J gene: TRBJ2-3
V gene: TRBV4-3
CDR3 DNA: TGCGCCAGCAGCCAAGATCGGGGGGGCGCAGATACGCAGTATTTT
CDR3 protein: CASSQDRGGADTQYF

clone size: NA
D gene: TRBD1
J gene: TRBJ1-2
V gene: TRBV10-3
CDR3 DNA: TGTGCCATTACAGGGGGCGCGGAGCTTGGCTACACCTTC
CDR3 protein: CAITGGAELGYTF

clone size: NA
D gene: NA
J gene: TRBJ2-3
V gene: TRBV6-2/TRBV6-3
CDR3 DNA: TGTGCCAGCAGTCGTACACCTGAGCGGGGCACAGATACGCAGTATTTT
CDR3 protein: CASSRTPERGTDTQYF

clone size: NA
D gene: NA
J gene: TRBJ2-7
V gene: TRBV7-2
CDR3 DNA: TGTGCCAGCAGTCCGTCGGACCTTGCCTACGAGCAGTACTTC
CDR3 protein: CASSPSDLAYEQYF

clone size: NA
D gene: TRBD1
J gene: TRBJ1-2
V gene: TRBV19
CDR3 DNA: TGTGCCAGTAGTAGAGGACAGGTTGGGTATGGCTACACCTTC
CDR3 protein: CASSRGQVGYGYTF

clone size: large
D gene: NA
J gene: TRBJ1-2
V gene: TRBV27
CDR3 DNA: TGTGCCAGCAGTCCTAACCGGCGGGGGCCCTACACCTTC
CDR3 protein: CASSPNRRGPYTF

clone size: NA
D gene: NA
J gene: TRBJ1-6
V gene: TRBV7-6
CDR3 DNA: TGTGCCAGCAGCTTCGGGATAGTTAATTCACCCCTCCACTTT
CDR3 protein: CASSFGIVNSPLHF

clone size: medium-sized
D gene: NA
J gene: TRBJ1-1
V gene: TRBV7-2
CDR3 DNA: TGTGCCAGCAGCTCGTACAACACTGAAGCTTTCTTT
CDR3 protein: CASSSYNTEAFF

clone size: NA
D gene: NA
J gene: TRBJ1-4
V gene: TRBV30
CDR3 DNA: TGTGCCCGAGAGCTGGGGAGGGGAAAACTGTTTTTT
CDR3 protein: CARELGRGKLFF

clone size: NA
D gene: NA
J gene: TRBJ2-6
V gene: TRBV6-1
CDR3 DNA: TGTGCCAGCAGTGTCCGGGGACTCGGGTCTGGGGCCAACGTCCTGACTTTC
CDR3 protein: CASSVRGLGSGANVLTF

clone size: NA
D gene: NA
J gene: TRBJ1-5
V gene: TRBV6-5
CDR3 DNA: TGTGCCAGCATTTCGGCGGGGGGGCAGCCCCAGCATTTT
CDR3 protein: CASISAGGQPQHF